This TCR beta chain emerged from a study of T cell responses to AZD1222 COVID-19 vaccine. Study results and caveats: The sample set comprised mostly white British donors with more females, and clonal diversity was possibly underestimated. Increases in Spike-specific TCR breadth and depth were seen after two AZD1222 doses. None of the repertoires were sampled until the peak T cell response had passed.

In this sample, this clone turned up a few times. The antigen remains unidentified. The table came from immunoSEQ multiplex PCR; TCRdb's copy has only in-frame clones and leaves some out. The sample records around 90,000 clones, approximately 83% being singletons. Germline CDR1 and CDR2: SGHTA and FQGTGA. The CDR3 covers 13 residues. The V gene lost 5 bases and the J gene lost 0 bases, with 7 bases spanning the gap. The sequencing used peripheral blood, collected on day 0 of AZD1222 vaccination. The clonotype comes from an adult in good health. J is TRBJ1-1 and V is TRBV7-3; D is perhaps TRBD1 (5 bases). CDR3: CASSPQVNTEAFF. As DNA, the CDR3 is TGTGCCAGCAGCCCACAGGTGAACACTGAAGCTTTCTTT. Supplemented by reference TRBV7-3 and TRBJ1-1, the full variable domain reads GAGVSQTPSNKVTEKGKYVELRCDPISGHTALYWYRQSLGQGPEFLIYFQGTGAADDSGLPNDRFFAVRPEGSVSTLKIQRTERGDSAVYLCASSPQVNTEAFFGQGTRLTVV.